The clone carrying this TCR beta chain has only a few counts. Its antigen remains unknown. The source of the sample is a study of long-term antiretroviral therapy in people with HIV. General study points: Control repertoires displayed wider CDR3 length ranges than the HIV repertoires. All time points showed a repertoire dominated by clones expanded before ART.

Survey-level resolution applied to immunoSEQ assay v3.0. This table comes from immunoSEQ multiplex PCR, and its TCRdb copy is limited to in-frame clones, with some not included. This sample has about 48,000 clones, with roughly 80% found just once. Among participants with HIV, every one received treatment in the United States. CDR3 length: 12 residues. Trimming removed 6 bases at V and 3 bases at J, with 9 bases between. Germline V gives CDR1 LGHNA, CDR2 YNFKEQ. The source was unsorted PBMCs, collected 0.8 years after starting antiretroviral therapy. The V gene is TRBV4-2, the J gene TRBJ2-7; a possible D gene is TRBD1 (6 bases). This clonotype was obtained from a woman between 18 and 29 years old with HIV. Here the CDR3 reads CASRDSVYEQYF. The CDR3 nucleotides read TGTGCCAGCAGGGACAGTGTCTACGAGCAGTACTTC.